Each of the 19 T cell receptor beta chains below was sequenced from the same sample in a study of technical replicates of blood from a few donors. Method: immunoSEQ multiplex PCR; TCRdb's copy keeps in-frame clones and lacks some. The sample contains under 85,000 clones, roughly 92% of which appear only once. Material for sequencing was T cells isolated from PBMCs. The receptors shown here come from a human donor in good health.

This chain connects TRBV4-1 to TRBJ2-7; maybe TRBD1 (6 bases). Trimming cost V 4 bases and J 0 bases, with 13 bases left between them. The CDR3 length is 15 residues. CDR1 is MGHRA, CDR2 YSYEKL, per germline. CDR3 protein: CASSPRRGHSYEQYF. The DNA for the CDR3 is TGCGCCAGCAGCCCCCGCAGGGGCCACTCCTACGAGCAGTACTTC.

This clone appeared once. V and J are TRBV29-1 and TRBJ2-1; TRBD2 agrees at 7 bases. J lost 8 bases, V lost 0 bases, and 13 bases had no gene match. CDR3 length: 16 residues. The V gene's germline CDR1 is SQVTM and CDR2 ANQGSEA. The CDR3 nucleotides read TGCAGCGTTGAAGACATGGATTGGGAGGGCGGGGATGAGCAGTTCTTC. It translates to CSVEDMDWEGGDEQFF.

V and J are TRBV5-1 and TRBJ2-3; 8 nucleotides match TRBD2. Germline values: CDR1 SGHRS, CDR2 YFSETQ. The V and J ends lost 6 bases and 0 bases, in that order; junction bases with no gene match: 6. The CDR3 is 15 amino acids. The CDR3 loop reads CASTISGTSTDTQYF. The DNA for the CDR3 is TGCGCCAGCACTATTAGCGGGACTAGCACAGATACGCAGTATTTT.

This chain joins TRBV29-1 and TRBJ1-1; maybe TRBD1 (5 bases). This CDR3 is 14 amino acids long. Germline V gene lookup returns CDR1 SQVTM and CDR2 ANQGSEA. The germline V and J ends were trimmed by 6 bases and 0 bases, with 14 bases remaining between them. CDR3 nucleotides: TGCAGCGTGGAACCTGGACATTTGAACACTGAAGCTTTCTTT. This codes for CSVEPGHLNTEAFF.

The V and J genes are TRBV6-1 and TRBJ2-7; the match to TRBD2 covers 9 bases. Germline values: CDR1 MNHNS, CDR2 SASEGT. V dropped 4 bases and J dropped 0; count of bases not matched to a gene: 7. This CDR3 has 16 amino acids. DNA for the CDR3: TGTGCCAGCAGTGCCCAACTAGCGGGTTTCTCCTACGAGCAGTACTTC. As protein: CASSAQLAGFSYEQYF.

The chain links TRBV9 to TRBJ2-7; 7 positions match TRBD1. The V segment lost 5 bases and the J segment 6 bases; nucleotides outside the gene matches: 11. Germline CDR1 SGDLS, CDR2 YYNGEE. The CDR3 sequence is 14 residues long. The CDR3 nucleotides read TGTGCCAGCAGTAAGGGGGCATTGGTTGGCGAGCAGTACTTC. Translating gives CASSKGALVGEQYF.

The rearrangement joins TRBV19 to TRBJ1-2; the match to TRBD1 covers 8 bases. The CDR3 is 13 residues long. V lost 6 bases to trimming and J lost 7 bases; unmatched junction nucleotides: 7. Germline assignment: CDR1 LNHDA and CDR2 SQIVND (reference sequence). As DNA, the CDR3 is TGTGCCAGTAGCCCCGGACAGGGTTCTGGCTACACCTTC. Translated, it gives CASSPGQGSGYTF.

The chain is built from TRBV19 and TRBJ1-5; D remains ambiguous. This CDR3 comprises 14 residues. Trimming pared 1 base from V and 7 bases from J, leaving 11 bases between. CDR1 LNHDA and CDR2 SQIVND come from the germline V gene (reference sequence). In nucleotides, the CDR3 is TGTGCCAGTAGTATAGTAGGAGGGCAGCAGCCCCAGCATTTT. It codes for CASSIVGGQQPQHF.

A remark on this clone: This specimen includes other DNA sequences encoding the same CDR3. The chain combines TRBV29-1 with TRBJ1-4, with D perhaps matching TRBD1 (5 bases). This CDR3 has 14 residues. CDR1 SQVTM and CDR2 ANQGSEA come from the germline V gene. V was pared by 4 bases and J by 2 bases, with 11 bases between. The CDR3 coding sequence is TGCAGCGTTGGGTTAGGGGCCACTAATGAAAAACTGTTTTTT. This sequence encodes CSVGLGATNEKLFF.

This clone has just one count. The rearrangement links TRBV4-3 to TRBJ2-3; 8 positions match TRBD2. Germline V lookup: CDR1 LGHNA, CDR2 YSLEER. V was pared by 0 bases and J by 14 bases, with 10 bases of the junction left unmatched. The CDR3 contains 14 residues. The CDR3 DNA is TGCGCCAGCAGCCAAGATTCAACTAGCGGATCTGGGTATTTT. Protein: CASSQDSTSGSGYF.

The rearrangement uses TRBV19 and TRBJ1-4, with D possibly being TRBD1 (5 bases). CDR3 size: 11 residues. Per the germline V gene, CDR1 is LNHDA and CDR2 is SQIVND (reference sequence). V gave up 4 bases and J gave up 8 bases, with 5 bases separating them. The CDR3 DNA reads as TGTGCCAGTAGTAGACAGGAAAAACTGTTTTTT. This encodes CASSRQEKLFF.

The chain couples TRBV5-4 to TRBJ1-2; TRBD1 matches 7 bases. The germline V gene encodes CDR1 SGHNT and CDR2 YYREEE (reference sequence). J was trimmed by 6 bases and V by 4 bases; bases with no gene match: 9. This CDR3 comprises 14 residues. The CDR3 reads CASSPTGFPNGYTF. The DNA for the CDR3 is TGTGCCAGCAGCCCGACAGGGTTTCCTAATGGCTACACCTTC.

The J gene is TRBJ2-1, the V gene TRBV7-9; TRBD2 aligns across 7 bases. The J segment lost 4 bases and the V segment lost 7 bases, leaving 7 bases of the junction unmatched. Germline V lookup: CDR1 SEHNR, CDR2 FQNEAQ (reference sequence). This CDR3 comprises 14 residues. The CDR3 region is CASMRGGRYNEQFF. CDR3 bases: TGTGCCAGCATGAGAGGCGGGAGATACAATGAGCAGTTCTTC. The whole variable domain, remainder taken from reference TRBV7-9 and TRBJ2-1, is DTGVSQNPRHKITKRGQNVTFRCDPISEHNRLYWYRQTLGQGPEFLTYFQNEAQLEKSRLLSDRFSAERPKGSFSTLEIQRTEQGDSAMYLCASMRGGRYNEQFFGPGTRLTVL.

The chain uses TRBV5-1 and TRBJ2-5; 9 bases are a match to TRBD1. V gave up 5 bases and J gave up 0 bases; unmatched junction bases: 5. This CDR3 has 15 residues. Germline-derived CDR1 and CDR2 are SGHRS and YFSETQ. CDR3 residues: CASSTGQGYQETQYF. The CDR3 DNA reads as TGCGCCAGCAGTACCGGACAGGGGTACCAAGAGACCCAGTACTTC.

CDR3 sequence reads: CASSQDSRGKGPQHF. CDR3 in DNA: TGTGCCAGCAGCCAAGACTCTAGGGGGAAAGGGCCCCAGCATTTT. The chain carries TRBV7-8 and TRBJ1-5; D possibly corresponds to TRBD1 (6 bases). The V end lost 5 bases, the J end lost 9 bases, and 20 bases lay between the germline ends. The CDR3 totals 15 residues. Looked up from germline, CDR1 is SGHVS and CDR2 is FQNEAQ.

V gene TRBV6-5 combines with J gene TRBJ2-3; the D gene is possibly TRBD2 (5 bases). The CDR3 runs 14 residues. V was trimmed by 6 bases and J by 1 base, leaving 11 bases between them. Per the germline V gene, CDR1 is MNHEY and CDR2 is SVGAGI. CDR3 region: CASRTLAGTDTQYF. CDR3 DNA sequence: TGTGCCAGCAGAACCCTAGCAGGCACAGATACGCAGTATTTT.

V is TRBV7-3 and J is TRBJ2-3, with D perhaps TRBD2 (6 bases). CDR3 size: 15 residues. CDR1 is SGHTA, CDR2 FQGTGA, per germline. V lost 4 bases to trimming and J lost 1 base, with 12 bases between them. The CDR3 is CASSSLGGGTDTQYF. The CDR3 DNA is TGTGCCAGCAGCTCCCTTGGCGGGGGCACAGATACGCAGTATTTT.

The chain couples TRBV4-3 to TRBJ1-5, with D uncertain. This CDR3 has 14 amino acids. V was shortened by 3 bases and J by 5 bases, with 11 bases between the two germline ends. In germline, CDR1 is LGHNA, CDR2 YSLEER. CDR3: CASSQQVLHQPQHF. The CDR3 coding sequence is TGCGCCAGCAGCCAGCAGGTTCTCCATCAGCCCCAGCATTTT.

The V and J genes are TRBV28 and TRBJ2-5; TRBD1 aligns across 10 bases. J gave up 1 base and V 7 bases, and 9 bases lay outside the gene matches. Per the germline V gene, CDR1 is MDHEN and CDR2 is SYDVKM. The CDR3 spans 16 residues. The CDR3 here is CASTQPGQGTQETQYF. The CDR3 DNA sequence: TGTGCCAGCACCCAACCGGGACAGGGGACCCAAGAGACCCAGTACTTC.